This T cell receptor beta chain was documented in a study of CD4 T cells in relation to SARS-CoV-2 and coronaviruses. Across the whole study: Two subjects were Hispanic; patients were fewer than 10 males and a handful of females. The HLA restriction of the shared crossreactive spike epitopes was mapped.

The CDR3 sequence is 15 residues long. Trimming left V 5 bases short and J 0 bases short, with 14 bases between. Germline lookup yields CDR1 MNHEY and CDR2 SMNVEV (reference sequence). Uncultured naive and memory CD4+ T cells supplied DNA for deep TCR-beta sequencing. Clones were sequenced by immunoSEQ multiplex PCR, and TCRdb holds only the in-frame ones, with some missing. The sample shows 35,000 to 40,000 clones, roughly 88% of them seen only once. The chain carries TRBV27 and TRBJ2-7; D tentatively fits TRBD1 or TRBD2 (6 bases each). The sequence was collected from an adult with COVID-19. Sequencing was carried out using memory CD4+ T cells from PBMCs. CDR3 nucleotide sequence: TGTGCCAGCAGTAGGGGGGCCCCCAGCTCCTACGAGCAGTACTTC. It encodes CASSRGAPSSYEQYF.